What follows are 25 T cell receptor beta chains derived from one specimen sequenced in a study of T-cell memory formation after mild COVID-19. TCRdb reanalysed the 5' RACE reads using MiXCR and keeps one entry per CDR3 protein. The sample lists roughly 100,000 distinct CDR3 sequences, roughly an eighth seen once, with around 27% in the top ten. Material for sequencing was PBMCs or a T cell subset sorted from them (not recorded which). Receptors originate from an adult woman who had mild COVID-19 (a few samples of this study predate the infection). Cell type and time point are not known.

Only a few counts were recorded for this clonotype. V usage is TRBV6-5 and J usage is TRBJ1-1; D ambiguous. V was shortened by 0 bases and J by 1 base, with 9 bases between the two germline ends. This CDR3 region has 15 residues. Germline CDR1 and CDR2: MNHEY and SVGAGI. The CDR3 DNA is TGTGCCAGCAGTTACTCGTTAACAGCGAACACTGAAGCTTTCTTT. It codes for CASSYSLTANTEAFF.

There are many counts of this clonotype. The J gene is TRBJ2-1, the V gene TRBV7-8; possibly TRBD1 for D (6 bases). V lost 3 bases and J 9 bases, leaving 9 bases between the germline ends. Per germline, CDR1 SGHVS and CDR2 FQNEAQ. The length of the CDR3 is 12 residues. In DNA form, the CDR3 reads TGTGCCAGCAGCTTGCAGGGGACTGAGCAGTTCTTC. Protein: CASSLQGTEQFF.

This clonotype was observed a few times. This chain uses TRBV24-1 with TRBJ1-2; D is unclear. Trimming stripped 0 bases from V and 2 bases from J, with 6 bases between. This CDR3 is 14 amino acids long. The germline V gene has CDR1 KGHDR and CDR2 SFDVKD. This CDR3 reads CATSDLGYNYGYTF. CDR3 nucleotide sequence: TGTGCCACCAGTGATTTGGGGTACAACTATGGCTACACCTTC.

This clonotype was observed many times. The J gene is TRBJ2-3, the V gene TRBV3-1, with 11 nucleotides matching TRBD2. The CDR3 has 15 amino acids. Germline V gene lookup returns CDR1 LGHDT and CDR2 YNNKEL (reference sequence). V was pared by 4 bases and J by 6 bases, with 6 bases of the junction left unmatched. CDR3 sequence: CASSPLAGVLDTQYF. DNA for the CDR3: TGTGCCAGCAGCCCACTAGCGGGAGTCTTGGATACGCAGTATTTT.

The DNA of the CDR3 is TGTGCCAGCAGTGAAGCGTTAGGGACAGTAAAAGGCTACACCTTC. Translating it yields CASSEALGTVKGYTF. This chain joins TRBV2 and TRBJ1-2, with 7 bases matching TRBD1. CDR3 length equals 15 residues. V was pared by 0 bases and J by 8 bases, with 9 bases of the junction left unmatched. Germline assignment: CDR1 SNHLY and CDR2 FYNNEI.

This clonotype was counted between two and nine times. This rearrangement joins TRBV5-1 to TRBJ2-3; 8 nucleotides match TRBD2. The CDR3 is 15 residues long. In germline, CDR1 is SGHRS, CDR2 YFSETQ. The junction had 6 bases not matched to a gene; V was cut back by 4 bases and J by 2 bases. DNA for the CDR3: TGCGCCAGCAGCCCTACCGGGGGGGTCACAGATACGCAGTATTTT. It encodes CASSPTGGVTDTQYF.

V and J are TRBV12-3 or TRBV12-4 and TRBJ2-3; the D is unclear. The ends were cut back, 6 bases at V and 3 bases at J, with 13 bases in the middle. The CDR3 totals 14 residues. CDR3 DNA sequence: TGTGCCAGCAGCTTACTAAGGGCTACAGATACGCAGTATTTT. It codes for CASSLLRATDTQYF.

The chain couples TRBV29-1 to TRBJ2-3; either TRBD1 or TRBD2 may supply D (5 bases each). CDR3 length equals 13 residues. Germline assignment: CDR1 SQVTM and CDR2 ANQGSEA. With 5 bases removed from V and 2 bases from J, the gap between germline ends came to 11 bases. CDR3 DNA sequence: TGCAGCGTTCACGTCGGGGCCACAGATACGCAGTATTTT. Translated, it gives CSVHVGATDTQYF.

The chain recombines TRBV6-2 or TRBV6-3 with TRBJ2-7; 7 bases line up with TRBD1. The germline gives CDR1 MNHEY, CDR2 SVGEGT. Losses at the gene ends were 5 bases for V and 3 bases for J; bases not matched to a gene: 13. This CDR3 region has 16 residues. The chain's CDR3 is CASSLRATGTDYEQYF. The CDR3 nucleotides read TGTGCCAGCAGTCTACGGGCTACAGGGACAGACTACGAGCAGTACTTC.

This clonotype was observed a few times. J is TRBJ2-7 and V is TRBV4-1, with 7 positions matching TRBD1. The CDR3 spans 15 residues. Germline loops: CDR1 MGHRA, CDR2 YSYEKL. V lost 4 bases to trimming and J lost 2 bases; unmatched junction nucleotides: 8. Here the CDR3 DNA reads TGCGCCAGCAGCCCGCTCCCCAGGGGGACCTACGAGCAGTACTTC. Its translation: CASSPLPRGTYEQYF.

This clonotype was counted many times. The rearrangement uses TRBV7-3 and TRBJ2-1, with 11 bases matching TRBD2. Germline trimming cut 5 bases from V and 5 bases from J; bases unmatched to any gene: 2. CDR3 length equals 14 residues. From germline, CDR1 is SGHTA and CDR2 FQGTGA. The CDR3 protein is CASSDSGGDNEQFF. The DNA of the CDR3 is TGTGCCAGCAGCGATAGCGGGGGGGACAATGAGCAGTTCTTC. The full variable domain, with the rest looked up from reference TRBV7-3 and TRBJ2-1, is GAGVSQTPSNKVTEKGKYVELRCDPISGHTALYWYRQSLGQGPEFLIYFQGTGAADDSGLPNDRFFAVRPEGSVSTLKIQRTERGDSAVYLCASSDSGGDNEQFFGPGTRLTVL.

This clonotype showed up just once. The CDR3 spells CARSKLAKNIQYF. The CDR3 region has the DNA TGTGCCAGAAGCAAACTAGCCAAAAACATTCAGTACTTC. The chain carries TRBV21-1 and TRBJ2-4. TRBV21-1 corresponds to a pseudogene. This CDR3 has 13 residues.

The CDR3 protein is CASSQARTYNEQFF. The CDR3 nucleotides read TGCGCCAGCAGCCAAGCGCGGACGTACAATGAGCAGTTCTTC. J is TRBJ2-1 and V is TRBV4-1; D gene uncertain. CDR1 is MGHRA and CDR2 is YSYEKL in the germline V gene. The CDR3 extends over 14 amino acids. Trimming pared 1 base from V and 4 bases from J, leaving 8 bases between.

This clonotype turned up a few times. The chain combines TRBV18 with TRBJ2-1; 11 bases align to TRBD2. J lost 0 bases, V lost 0 bases, and 19 bases had no gene match. This CDR3 spans 23 amino acids. CDR1 and CDR2 from the germline V gene are KGHSH and LQKENI. The CDR3 DNA sequence: TGTGCCAGCTCACCACCCACCTTCGGGGGTAGCGGGAGGGCCATAAGCTCCTACAATGAGCAGTTCTTC. Amino acids: CASSPPTFGGSGRAISSYNEQFF.

The chain joins TRBV29-1 to TRBJ1-5, with D hard to call. The V end lost 7 bases, the J end lost 2 bases, and 6 bases lay between the germline ends. CDR3 length equals 11 residues. In germline, CDR1 is SQVTM, CDR2 ANQGSEA. The CDR3 region is CSARGNQPQHF. CDR3 DNA: TGCAGCGCCAGAGGCAATCAGCCCCAGCATTTT.

CDR3: CSVEDWTGPSTDTQYF. The CDR3 region has the DNA TGCAGCGTTGAAGATTGGACGGGCCCTAGCACAGATACGCAGTATTTT. This sequence joins TRBV29-1 and TRBJ2-3, with D unresolved. The CDR3 loop spans 16 amino acids. Germline CDR1 SQVTM, CDR2 ANQGSEA. V was clipped by 0 bases and J by 0 bases, with 13 bases between them.

The V gene is TRBV25-1, the J gene TRBJ1-2; D unresolved. V lost 4 bases and J lost 5, with 11 bases in between. Germline CDR1 MGHDK, CDR2 SYGVNS. The CDR3 loop spans 13 amino acids. CDR3 sequence: CASSGGSSYGYTF. The CDR3 DNA is TGTGCCAGCAGTGGCGGGTCCTCATATGGCTACACCTTC.

V is TRBV19 and J is TRBJ1-6; D uncertain. This CDR3 is built from 15 residues. Germline V lookup: CDR1 LNHDA, CDR2 SQIVND (reference sequence). V was pared by 5 bases and J by 2 bases, with 10 bases between. The CDR3 sequence is CASSFNTAYNSPLHF. The DNA of the CDR3 is TGTGCCAGTAGTTTCAACACGGCCTATAATTCACCCCTCCACTTT.

Many counts were recorded for this clonotype. This chain joins TRBV5-1 and TRBJ2-2, with 7 bases matching TRBD1. The CDR3 covers 15 residues. Trimming cost V 0 bases and J 1 base; bases outside gene matches: 0. In germline, CDR1 is SGHRS, CDR2 YFSETQ. The CDR3 region is CASSLGTGNTGELFF. The CDR3 DNA follows: TGCGCCAGCAGCTTGGGGACAGGGAACACCGGGGAGCTGTTTTTT. Looking up the rest from reference TRBV5-1 and TRBJ2-2 gives the full variable domain: KAGVTQTPRYLIKTRGQQVTLSCSPISGHRSVSWYQQTPGQGLQFLFEYFSETQRNKGNFPGRFSGRQFSNSRSEMNVSTLELGDSALYLCASSLGTGNTGELFFGEGSRLTVL.

This clonotype was seen more than once but under ten times. The V and J genes are TRBV2 and TRBJ2-7; D might be TRBD1 (5 bases). CDR3 size: 14 residues. The V and J ends lost 2 bases and 1 base respectively, with 9 bases between them. The germline V gene has CDR1 SNHLY and CDR2 FYNNEI. The CDR3 DNA sequence: TGTGCCAGCAGTGAATTCAGGGAATCCTACGAGCAGTACTTC. It codes for CASSEFRESYEQYF.

This clonotype was counted only a few times. J is TRBJ2-7 and V is TRBV29-1; D is perhaps TRBD1 (5 bases). The germline V gene has CDR1 SQVTM and CDR2 ANQGSEA. The CDR3 runs to 12 residues. Trimming stripped 5 bases from V and 2 bases from J, with 10 bases between. The CDR3 is CSVRQPPYEQYF. The CDR3 region has the DNA TGCAGCGTTAGACAGCCGCCCTACGAGCAGTACTTC.

This clonotype was observed at least ten times. This sequence joins TRBV20-1 and TRBJ2-1; 12 bases map to TRBD2. From germline, CDR1 is DFQATT and CDR2 SNEGSKA (reference sequence). The CDR3 consists of 15 residues. V was pared by 5 bases and J by 8 bases, with 10 bases of the junction left unmatched. The CDR3 reads CSARLAGGALDEQFF. CDR3 DNA: TGCAGTGCTCGTCTAGCGGGAGGGGCACTGGATGAGCAGTTCTTC.

The gene calls are TRBV7-8 and TRBJ2-7; D call uncertain. Germline V lookup: CDR1 SGHVS, CDR2 FQNEAQ. Deletions cut 1 base from V and 3 bases from J, with 7 bases between. This CDR3 spans 13 amino acids. CDR3 sequence: CASSLGRNYEQYF. CDR3 DNA: TGTGCCAGCAGCTTAGGCCGCAACTACGAGCAGTACTTC. Complete variable domain (other parts from reference TRBV7-8 and TRBJ2-7): GAGVSQSPRYKVAKRGQDVALRCDPISGHVSLFWYQQALGQGPEFLTYFQNEAQLDKSGLPSDRFFAERPEGSVSTLKIQRTQQEDSAVYLCASSLGRNYEQYFGPGTRLTVT.

Comment on this clonotype: A single base separates this from a much larger clone, so it may be a read error. The rearrangement links TRBV7-2 to TRBJ2-7; 8 bases agree with TRBD2. The CDR3 runs 14 residues. CDR1 is SGHTA and CDR2 is FQGNSA in the germline V gene. The CDR3 spells CASSSSGHSYEQHF. The CDR3 nucleotides are TGTGCCAGCAGCTCTAGCGGGCACTCCTACGAGCAGCACTTC.

This clonotype was seen at least ten times. The chain joins TRBV20-1 to TRBJ2-7; 12 bases match TRBD2. The CDR3 extends over 15 amino acids. Germline assignment: CDR1 DFQATT and CDR2 SNEGSKA (reference sequence). Trimming took 0 bases from V and 2 from J; bases not matched to a gene: 2. This CDR3 reads CSARELAGGAYEQYF. The DNA for the CDR3 is TGCAGTGCTAGAGAACTAGCGGGGGGAGCCTACGAGCAGTACTTC.